Here is one T cell receptor (beta chain) with its context. Antigen: not known. This sample is part of a study of T cell repertoires and HLA-DP antigens. Study summary: One alloantigen had 9 to 11 groove amino acid differences from self, the other one. Study-wide results and caveats: Naive and memory CD4+ repertoires were not analysed separately.

Purity of the untouched CD4+ T cells was around 98%. The data were produced by immunoSEQ multiplex PCR, yet TCRdb's version contains in-frame clones alone and is incomplete. The data show fewer than 95,000 clones, approximately 86% seen once. The CDR3 is 14 amino acids. The ends were cut back, 4 bases at V and 0 bases at J, with 7 bases in the middle. CDR1 and CDR2 from the germline V gene are SGHNT and YYREEE (reference sequence). The sequence derives from a man between 45 and 60 years old in good health and CMV-seronegative. J is TRBJ1-4 and V is TRBV5-4; no reliable D call. The specimen sequenced was CD4+ T cells from PBMCs. The DNA for the CDR3 is TGTGCCAGCAGCGCGACGGCAACTAATGAAAAACTGTTTTTT. Encoded protein: CASSATATNEKLFF.